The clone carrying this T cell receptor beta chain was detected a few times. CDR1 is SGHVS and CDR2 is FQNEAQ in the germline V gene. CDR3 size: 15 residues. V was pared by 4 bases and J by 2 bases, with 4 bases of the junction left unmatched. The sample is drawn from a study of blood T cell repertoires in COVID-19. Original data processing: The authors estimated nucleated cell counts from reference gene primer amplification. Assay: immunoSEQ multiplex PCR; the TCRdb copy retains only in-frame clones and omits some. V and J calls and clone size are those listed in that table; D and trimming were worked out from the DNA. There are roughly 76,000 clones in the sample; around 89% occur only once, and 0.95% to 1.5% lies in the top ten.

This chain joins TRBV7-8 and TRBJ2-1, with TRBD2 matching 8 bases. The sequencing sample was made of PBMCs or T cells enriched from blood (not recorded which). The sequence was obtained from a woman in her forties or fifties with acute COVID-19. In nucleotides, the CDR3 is TGTGCCAGCAGCTCTCTAGCGGGCACCTACAATGAGCAGTTCTTC. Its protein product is CASSSLAGTYNEQFF.